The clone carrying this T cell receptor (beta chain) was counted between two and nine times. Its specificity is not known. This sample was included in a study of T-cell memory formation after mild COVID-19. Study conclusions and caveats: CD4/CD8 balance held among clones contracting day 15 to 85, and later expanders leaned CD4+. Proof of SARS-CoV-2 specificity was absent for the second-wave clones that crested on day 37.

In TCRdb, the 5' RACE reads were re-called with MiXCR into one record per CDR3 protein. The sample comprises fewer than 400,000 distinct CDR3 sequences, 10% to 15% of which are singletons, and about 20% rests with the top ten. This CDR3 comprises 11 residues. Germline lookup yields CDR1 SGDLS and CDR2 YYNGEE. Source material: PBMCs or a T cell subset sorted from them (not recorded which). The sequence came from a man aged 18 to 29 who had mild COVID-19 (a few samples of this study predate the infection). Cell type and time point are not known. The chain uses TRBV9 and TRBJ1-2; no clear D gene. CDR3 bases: TGTCTCACGGGTGATAACTATGGCTACACCTTC. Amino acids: CLTGDNYGYTF.